The rows below give T cell receptor beta chains drawn from one sample of a study of STAT5B mutations in CD4+ large granular lymphocyte leukemia. The data were produced by immunoSEQ multiplex PCR, yet TCRdb's version contains in-frame clones alone and is incomplete. Of 35,000 or so clones listed, 87% are singletons. The specimen was CD4+ T cells from blood buffy coats. The receptors stem from a human donor in good health. CDR3s include the opening cysteine and the closing phenylalanine or tryptophan. The D gene is left open where the match is weak. Size values are once, few and many counts, or a class for expanded clones, and some rows have none.

D gene | J gene | clone size | V gene | CDR3 length | CDR3 DNA | CDR3 protein
. | TRBJ1-1 | . | TRBV11-2 | 14 | TGTGCCAGCAGCTTAGGTGTTTCCGGGAGTCAAGCTTTCTTT | CASSLGVSGSQAFF
TRBD2 | TRBJ2-1 | . | TRBV4-2 | 16 | TGTGCCAGCAGCCAAGCCGTGACGGGAGGGTACAATGAGCAGTTCTTC | CASSQAVTGGYNEQFF
TRBD1 | TRBJ2-6 | . | TRBV7-2 | 16 | TGTGCCAGCAGCGCTCGACAGGGTGGTGGGGCCAACGTCCTGACTTTC | CASSARQGGGANVLTF
TRBD2 | TRBJ2-1 | . | TRBV28 | 16 | TGTGCCAGCAGCTTCTACAGCGGGAGGGATTTCAATGAGCAGTTCTTC | CASSFYSGRDFNEQFF
. | TRBJ1-1 | . | TRBV6-5 | 13 | TGTGCCAGCAGTTCAAGAACAGCATCTGAAGCTTTCTTT | CASSSRTASEAFF
. | TRBJ2-3 | . | TRBV6-6 | 15 | TGTGCCAGCAGTTATACGACAACCCGCACAGATACGCAGTATTTT | CASSYTTTRTDTQYF
. | TRBJ2-7 | . | TRBV10-3 | 14 | TGTGCCATCAGACAGTTAGCCAATTCCTACGAGCAGTACTTC | CAIRQLANSYEQYF
. | TRBJ2-5 | . | TRBV2 | 14 | TGTGCCAGCAGACAGGGAGCCGTTTGGGAGACCCAGTACTTC | CASRQGAVWETQYF
. | TRBJ2-5 | . | TRBV7-6 | 14 | TGTGCCAGCAGCTATCGGGGGCGCCAAGAGACCCAGTACTTC | CASSYRGRQETQYF
. | TRBJ1-2 | . | TRBV19 | 13 | TGTGCCAGTAGTATTGGGTTTAACTATGGCTACACCTTC | CASSIGFNYGYTF
TRBD1 | TRBJ1-1 | . | TRBV27 | 16 | TGTGCCAGCAGCCCAGGGGGGATGAACATGAACACTGAAGCTTTCTTT | CASSPGGMNMNTEAFF
. | TRBJ2-2 | . | TRBV7-8 | 12 | TGTGCCAGCAGCTTGTGGTCCGGGGAGCTGTTTTTT | CASSLWSGELFF
. | TRBJ2-2 | . | TRBV28 | 16 | TGTGCCAGCAGTTTAGGTCGGACCACGAACACCGGGGAGCTGTTTTTT | CASSLGRTTNTGELFF
. | TRBJ1-2 | once | TRBV19 | 16 | TGTGCCAGTAGTATTCGCCCCGGGACACTTAACTATGGCTACACCTTC | CASSIRPGTLNYGYTF
TRBD2 | TRBJ2-3 | once | TRBV9 | 17 | TGTGCCAGCAGCGTAGGGGCACTAGCGGGAGGATCGGATACGCAGTATTTT | CASSVGALAGGSDTQYF
. | TRBJ2-1 | . | TRBV19 | 19 | TGTGCCAGTAGCCCTCGGAGGTCGGGGGAGGATTTAATGTACAATGAGCAGTTCTTC | CASSPRRSGEDLMYNEQFF
. | TRBJ2-1 | . | TRBV5-6 | 15 | TGTGCCAGCAGCTACAGGGGACTAACAAACAATGAGCAGTTCTTC | CASSYRGLTNNEQFF
TRBD1 | TRBJ2-1 | . | TRBV14 | 16 | TGTGCCAGCAGCCGGAACAGGGGGAGCTCCTACAATGAGCAGTTCTTC | CASSRNRGSSYNEQFF
. | TRBJ2-7 | . | TRBV6-1 | 13 | TGTGCCAGCAGTTTACGACAGGCCTACGAGCAGTACTTC | CASSLRQAYEQYF
. | TRBJ1-2 | few | TRBV2 | 14 | TGTGCCAGCAGTTATCCGACGGGAGGGGCCGGCTACACCTTC | CASSYPTGGAGYTF
. | TRBJ2-1 | . | TRBV6-6 | 14 | TGTGCCAGCAGGAGAGGGGACATATACAATGAGCAGTTCTTC | CASRRGDIYNEQFF
. | TRBJ2-7 | . | TRBV28 | 15 | TGTGCCAGCAGTCGCAGCGGGTCTTCCTCCTACGAGCAGTACTTC | CASSRSGSSSYEQYF
. | TRBJ2-5 | . | TRBV5-1 | 14 | TGCGCCAGCAGCCCTCGAACAGGGCAAGAGACCCAGTACTTC | CASSPRTGQETQYF
TRBD1 | TRBJ1-4 | . | TRBV6-5 | 15 | TGTGCCAGCAGTTACAGGCCGGGACAGGATGAAAAACTGTTTTTT | CASSYRPGQDEKLFF
TRBD2 | TRBJ2-5 | . | TRBV5-5 | 15 | TGTGCCAGCAGTACGGGACTAGCGGGAGCAGAGACCCAGTACTTC | CASSTGLAGAETQYF
. | TRBJ2-7 | . | TRBV6-5 | 14 | TGTGCCAGCAGTTCCCAGGGGCCTCCCAACGAGCAGTACTTC | CASSSQGPPNEQYF
. | TRBJ2-7 | . | TRBV18 | 15 | TGTGCCAGCTCTCCCGGGGCGGGAAGCTCCTACGAGCAGTACTTC | CASSPGAGSSYEQYF
. | TRBJ1-2 | . | TRBV11-2 | 16 | TGTGCCAGCAGCTTAGGGACGGACAGATTCCGCTATGGCTACACCTTC | CASSLGTDRFRYGYTF
TRBD1 | TRBJ2-2 | . | TRBV2 | 14 | TGTGCCAGCAGGAGGGACAGGAACACCGGGGAGCTGTTTTTT | CASRRDRNTGELFF
. | TRBJ2-5 | . | TRBV28 | 17 | TGTGCCAGCAGTTTAGGTGCGCTAGCGGGGACAGGCCGGACCCAGTACTTC | CASSLGALAGTGRTQYF
TRBD1 | TRBJ1-5 | . | TRBV6-1 | 15 | TGTGCCAGCAGAGACCGGGACAGGGATTATCAGCCCCAGCATTTT | CASRDRDRDYQPQHF
TRBD2 | TRBJ2-1 | . | TRBV7-9 | 15 | TGTGCCAGCAGCAGGACTAGCGGGAGTGGTAATGAGCAGTTCTTC | CASSRTSGSGNEQFF